This is a list of T cell receptor beta chains from one sample in a study of T cells after yellow fever vaccination. TCRdb ran MiXCR on the 5' RACE reads and lists one entry per CDR3 protein. The repertoire has roughly 150,000 distinct CDR3 sequences, roughly 8.2% of them found once; the top ten carry approximately 0.78%. Here the sequenced sample was CD4+ T cells sorted from PBMCs, taken 5 days after the yellow fever booster vaccination. The receptors were sampled from a man aged 25-40 years who received the YFV17D yellow fever vaccine. CDR3s include the opening cysteine and the closing phenylalanine or tryptophan. D genes are given only for firm matches. Some rows mark clone size as missing; the rest say once, few, many or name a class of expanded clone.

>TRBJ2-1|few|NA|TRBV19
TGTGCCAGTAGGGGGGCTTCTTATGAAGAGCAGTTCTTC
CASRGASYEEQFF
>TRBJ2-7|many|NA|TRBV29-1
TGCAGCGTCAAGGACACTTTTAAGACCTACGAGCAGTACTTC
CSVKDTFKTYEQYF
>TRBJ2-7|many|NA|TRBV5-4
TGTGCCAGCAGCTTGTACTACTCCTACGAGCAGTACTTC
CASSLYYSYEQYF
>TRBJ2-7|many|TRBD1|TRBV30
TGTGCCTGGAGTGTACAGGGGATCAACGAGCAGTACTTC
CAWSVQGINEQYF
>TRBJ2-7|many|TRBD1|TRBV30
TGTGCCTGGAGCCTCCGACAGGGCAAATACGAGCAGTACTTC
CAWSLRQGKYEQYF
>TRBJ2-7|many|TRBD2|TRBV5-5
TGTGCCAGCAGCTCCCGACTAGCGGGAGTACTTTCTTCCTACGAGCAGTACTTC
CASSSRLAGVLSSYEQYF
>TRBJ2-1|many|TRBD2|TRBV30
TGCGGCTCCTTAGCGGGACTAAACAATGAGCAGTTCTTC
CGSLAGLNNEQFF
>TRBJ2-5|many|TRBD2|TRBV29-1
TGCAGCGTTGGTGGACTAGCGGGGGAGACCCAGTACTTC
CSVGGLAGETQYF
>TRBJ2-1|many|NA|TRBV19
TGTGCCAGTAGTATAGATCCGGGGCGGGAGCAGTTCTTC
CASSIDPGREQFF
>TRBJ2-7|many|TRBD1|TRBV27
TGTGCCAGCAGTTCTAGGACAGGGGCCTACGAGCAGTACTTC
CASSSRTGAYEQYF
>TRBJ2-7|many|NA|TRBV5-1
TGCGCCAGCAGCTTATTCGGCGAGCAGTACTTC
CASSLFGEQYF
>TRBJ2-3|many|NA|TRBV5-5
TGTGCCAGCAGCCCCAACCCCCCGGTGTCTACGCAGTATTTT
CASSPNPPVSTQYF
>TRBJ1-5|many|NA|TRBV6-4
TGTGCCAGCTCCTGGACGGACGGAGGTGAGCAGCCCCAGCATTTT
CASSWTDGGEQPQHF
>TRBJ1-1|NA|TRBD1|TRBV27
TGTGCCAGCAGTTCTTGGCGGGGACAGGGGACTGAAGCTTTCTTT
CASSSWRGQGTEAFF
>TRBJ1-5|many|TRBD1|TRBV20-1
TGCAGTGCTCGTCCGGGACAGGGAGGACAGCCCCAGCATTTT
CSARPGQGGQPQHF
>TRBJ2-7|many|NA|TRBV11-2
TGTGCCAGCAGCTTGGATGCGGCAGGGTGGAATCCCTACGAGCAGTACTTC
CASSLDAAGWNPYEQYF
>TRBJ1-1|NA|TRBD1|TRBV4-1
TGCGCCAGCAGCCTCGGACAGGGGGAGACTGAAGCTTTCTTT
CASSLGQGETEAFF
>TRBJ2-7|few|NA|TRBV7-2
TGTGCCAGCAGCCTCACAGGGACATCCTCTCTTGGGCAGTACTTC
CASSLTGTSSLGQYF
>TRBJ2-7|many|TRBD2|TRBV5-1
TGCGCCAGCAGCTTGGCCAGGGCTAGCGGGAGTCGTTACGAGCAGTACTTC
CASSLARASGSRYEQYF
>TRBJ1-1|many|NA|TRBV20-1
TGCAGTGCTAGGGAGGGGCACACTGAAGCTTTCTTT
CSAREGHTEAFF
>TRBJ2-1|many|NA|TRBV5-4
TGTGCCAGCAGCTCGCGAGTGAGTAGCGTCGGCTCCTACAATGAGCAGTTCTTC
CASSSRVSSVGSYNEQFF
>TRBJ2-7|many|NA|TRBV7-2
TGTGCCAGCAGCTTAGAAGCCCATTCCTACGAGCAGTACTTC
CASSLEAHSYEQYF
>TRBJ2-5|NA|NA|TRBV12-3/TRBV12-4
TGTGCCAGCAGTTTAGGCACAGGGATCGAGACCCAGTACTTC
CASSLGTGIETQYF
>TRBJ2-7|many|NA|TRBV7-9
TGTGCCAGCAGCTTTGGCCTCTCCGTGCTAGCCCCCTACGAGCAGTACTTC
CASSFGLSVLAPYEQYF
>TRBJ2-1|many|NA|TRBV15
TGTGCCACCAGCAGAGATCGGGGCAGATACAATGAGCAGTTCTTC
CATSRDRGRYNEQFF
>TRBJ2-5|once|NA|TRBV20-1
TGCTGTGCTAGAGGCCAGGGCCAGGGCTCAAGAGAGACCCAGTACTTC
CCARGQGQGSRETQYF
>TRBJ2-7|many|NA|TRBV7-2
TGTGCCAGCAGCTTAGAAGCGGCTAGCGTTAGCGAGCAGTACTTC
CASSLEAASVSEQYF
>TRBJ1-1|many|NA|TRBV9
TGTGCCAGCAGCCTTGAGCCGGGACATTGGACTGAAGCTTTCTTT
CASSLEPGHWTEAFF
>TRBJ2-7|many|TRBD1|TRBV12-3/TRBV12-4
TGTGCCAGCAGACGCGACAGGGGGTTCTACGAGCAGTACTTC
CASRRDRGFYEQYF
>TRBJ2-5|many|NA|TRBV5-1
TGCGCCAGCAGCCCCGGATTTGAAGAGACCCAGTACTTC
CASSPGFEETQYF
>TRBJ2-7|many|TRBD1|TRBV29-1
TGCAGCGTTTCCCCCGGGACAGGGGTCTACGAGCAGTACTTC
CSVSPGTGVYEQYF
>TRBJ2-7|many|TRBD1|TRBV12-3/TRBV12-4
TGTGCCAGCAGTGAGGACAGGGGGTCTGGCGAGCAGTACTTC
CASSEDRGSGEQYF
>TRBJ2-1|few|NA|TRBV5-1
TGCGCCAGCAGCTTGACTCTCTCCTACAATGAGCAGTTCTTC
CASSLTLSYNEQFF
>TRBJ2-3|few|NA|TRBV5-1
TGCGCCAGCAGCTCAAGGTCATCAGATACGCAGTATTTT
CASSSRSSDTQYF
>TRBJ2-1|many|TRBD2|TRBV12-3/TRBV12-4
TGTGCCAGCAGTCAGACTAGCGGGAGGACAAAGCAGTTCTTC
CASSQTSGRTKQFF
>TRBJ2-1|many|TRBD1|TRBV7-2
TGTGCCAGCAGCTCCGGGACAGGGTTCTACAATGAGCAGTTCTTC
CASSSGTGFYNEQFF
>TRBJ1-4|many|NA|TRBV10-3
TGTGCCTCCAATGCCGGGACAACTAATGAAAAACTGTTTTTT
CASNAGTTNEKLFF
>TRBJ1-2|few|NA|TRBV20-1
TGCAGTGCTAGGGCCGGGGTTGGCTACACCTTC
CSARAGVGYTF
>TRBJ2-7|many|NA|TRBV7-2
TGTGCCAGCAGCTCTAACCTGAGGGAGCAGTACTTC
CASSSNLREQYF
>TRBJ2-3|many|NA|TRBV7-2
TGTGCCAGCAGCTACCTAGGGAGCACAGATACGCAGTATTTT
CASSYLGSTDTQYF
>TRBJ2-2|many|TRBD2|TRBV12-3/TRBV12-4
TGTGCCAGCAGAAGTGGACTAGCGGGAGGCACCGGGGAGCTGTTTTTT
CASRSGLAGGTGELFF
>TRBJ2-4|many|TRBD2|TRBV27
TGTGCCAGCAGCCTACGCGGGGGACTAAACATTCAGTACTTC
CASSLRGGLNIQYF
>TRBJ2-3|NA|TRBD1|TRBV4-3
TGCGCCAGCAGCCAGGACAGGGGCGGGGATACGCAGTATTTT
CASSQDRGGDTQYF
>TRBJ2-5|many|NA|TRBV7-3
TGTGCCAGCAGCTTATCCGGGCCGGGTGAGACCCAGTACTTC
CASSLSGPGETQYF
>TRBJ2-1|many|NA|TRBV12-5
TGTGCTAGTGGAGGGCCTGGGGGCGGCGGCAATGAGCAGTTCTTC
CASGGPGGGGNEQFF
>TRBJ2-4|few|TRBD2|TRBV20-1
TGCAGTGCTAGTGTGGTGACTAGCGGGAGGAAAAACATTCAGTACTTC
CSASVVTSGRKNIQYF
>TRBJ1-1|many|NA|TRBV10-3
TGTGCCATCAGTGTAAAGGACAGCACTGAAGCTTTCTTT
CAISVKDSTEAFF
>TRBJ2-5|many|NA|TRBV6-6
TGTGCCAGCACCACCCGCCCCGTCGAGACCCAGTACTTC
CASTTRPVETQYF
>TRBJ2-3|many|NA|TRBV15
TGTGCCACCAGCAGAGGCAGGGCTTCCACAGATACGCAGTATTTT
CATSRGRASTDTQYF
>TRBJ1-1|NA|TRBD1|TRBV7-2
TGTGCCAGCAGCTTAGACAGGGGGTCCAGGAACACTGAAGCTTTCTTT
CASSLDRGSRNTEAFF
>TRBJ2-3|many|TRBD2|TRBV28
TGTGCCAGCAGCCTAGCGGGAGGGCCGGCAGATACGCAGTATTTT
CASSLAGGPADTQYF
>TRBJ1-2|many|NA|TRBV4-2
TGTGCCAGCAGCAAGTTCGGTTCGGGTAATGGCTACACCTTC
CASSKFGSGNGYTF
>TRBJ2-7|many|TRBD2|TRBV20-1
TGCAGTGCTAGAGGGACTAGCGGAGTGTCCTACGAGCAGTACTTC
CSARGTSGVSYEQYF
>TRBJ2-6|few|NA|TRBV6-1
TGTGCCAGCAGCCCAGGTAGCGGCGGGGCCAACGTCCTGACTTTC
CASSPGSGGANVLTF
>TRBJ1-1|few|NA|TRBV18
TGTGCCAGCTCACCACAGGCAGTCGAAGCTTTCTTT
CASSPQAVEAFF
>TRBJ2-7|few|TRBD1|TRBV5-1
TGCGCCAGCAGCTTGATGCCAGGGGGATCCTCCTACGAGCAGTACTTC
CASSLMPGGSSYEQYF
>TRBJ2-3|many|NA|TRBV7-2
TGTGCCAGCAGCTTAGCGGGGACTCTGCCCGATACGCAGTATTTT
CASSLAGTLPDTQYF